This T cell receptor (beta chain) was retrieved from a study of T cells in Graves' hyperthyroidism and ophthalmopathy (dated by TCRdb to between 2018 and 2021). Background on the whole study: Peripheral blood was collected at initial diagnosis, before any treatment. TCR V-J signatures able to tell the groups apart were searched for in a discovery cohort of 100 or so patients, of whom roughly 42 had Graves' ophthalmopathy and 57 had stable Graves' hyperthyroidism. An independent validation cohort of fewer than 20 hyperthyroidism patients and about 16 patients who later progressed to ophthalmopathy tested prospective prediction of ophthalmopathy. For training and testing, the roughly 100 patients in the discovery cohort were randomly divided in a 7:3 ratio. In six Graves' hyperthyroidism patients, the study also compared T-cell repertoires from thyroid tissue with T-cell repertoires from blood. After blood sampling, hyperthyroidism patients were treated with methimazole at a starting dose of 30 mg daily, and ophthalmopathy patients were treated with high-dose intravenous methylprednisolone. The paper reports TCR Vbeta CDR3 sequencing of over 130 peripheral blood samples: approximately 41 ophthalmopathy, roughly 80 hyperthyroidism and around 17 progressor patients.

General conclusions and limits of the study: A model built on a 13 V-J signature distinguished ophthalmopathy from stable hyperthyroidism, reaching about 89% sensitivity and under 84% specificity in cross-validation and 80%/75% in testing. In validation, the model predicted progression to ophthalmopathy a median of about 6.8 months before onset, with roughly 70% sensitivity and more than 72% specificity. Blood samples also contained most of the expanded thyroid clonotypes (frequency above 0.001), which suggests that blood repertoires may reflect thyroid immune responses. No statistical method was used to fix the sample size in advance, and group allocation was not hidden from the investigators.

This clonotype was seen repeatedly, ten times or more. Its recognized antigen is unknown. There are no base qualities to consult, and no much larger clone falls within one base. Graves' hyperthyroidism was defined as stable when no progression to ophthalmopathy occurred over 18 months of follow-up. Hyperthyroidism patients were newly diagnosed, had a disease duration of under 2 months, and were aged 18 to 65 years. Exclusion was applied to patients with uncontrolled infections, other autoimmune diseases, pregnancy or lactation. Diagnoses relied on clinical symptoms, serum thyroxine and TRAb, thyroid ultrasound and orbital computed tomography. PBMCs were isolated from around 10 ml of fresh peripheral blood by Ficoll-Paque density gradient centrifugation. Total RNA was extracted using Trizol reagent, and RNA quality was assessed on an Agilent 2100 Bioanalyzer. TCR beta CDR3 regions were amplified from RNA transcripts. For the first round of RT-PCR on the TCR CDR3, the HTBI primer set was used together with the Qiagen OneStep RT-PCR kit. The libraries were constructed in a second round of multiplex PCR and then size-selected and purified. The libraries were sequenced on an Illumina HiSeq2000 using paired-end 100 bp reads. On the study's bioinformatics: SOAPnuke was used to process the raw data, throwing out any read that contained adapters or uncalled bases, had a mean Phred below 15, or lacked an exact constant-primer or identifier match. High-quality paired reads were merged with COPE v1.2.5, and unique nucleotide sequences were defined as clonotypes. MiTCR v1.1 was used to align clonotypes to the IMGT TRBV, TRBD and TRBJ reference segments. The analysis included only V-J combinations with a frequency above 0.0001, which together covered 99.2% of the repertoires. A TCS score was defined as the ratio between F50 (clonal expansion) and ExV (chaos), using BLOSUM62-based TCRdist between CDR3 peptides within each V-J. Welch's t-statistics and random forest reduced fewer than 600 V-J features to 13, which were used in a naive Bayes classifier (R e1071). The similarity between thyroid and blood repertoires was quantified using the Morisita-Horn index. TCRdb itself trimmed the public reads at Q25 with fastp, ran MiXCR and retained productive beta chains. Each entry merges the rows of one CDR3 protein and shows their most common DNA and genes. For this entry, the V and J calls and clone size follow TCRdb and not the study's own pipeline. For this sample the table gives 85,000 to 110,000 distinct CDR3 sequences, of which around 50% were detected only once. The top ten constitute about 25% of the sample.

The sequenced sample was blood. The sequence came from a man aged 35 to 55 with Graves' hyperthyroidism.

The nucleotide sequence reads TGTGCCAGCAGTGAGGACGAGCAGTACTTC. It encodes CASSEDEQYF. The sequence joins TRBV2 to TRBJ2-7, with the D gene call left open. Based on the germline V gene, the CDR1 and CDR2 sequences are SNHLY and FYNNEI. From its cysteine to its phenylalanine, the CDR3 spans 10 amino acids. Of the read, only the CDR3 DNA is kept; its 30 bases are in frame from base 1. V drops 3 bases and J drops 5 bases, leaving 2 bases in between.